Shown below are 5 T cell receptor beta chains from a single sample sequenced in a study of shared clonotypes between healthy human individuals. TCRdb's copy holds only in-frame clones and misses some; the assay was immunoSEQ multiplex PCR. The profile shows around 2.1 million clones, 90% to 96% of them singletons. Sequencing was performed on naive CD4+ T cells sorted from blood. As for subset: CD45RA+ positively selected. Receptor source: a man in his late teens or twenties in good health.

This chain uses TRBV5-1 with TRBJ2-6, with D unresolved. Germline V CDR1 and CDR2: SGHRS, YFSETQ. CDR3 length: 13 residues. Trimming pared 5 bases from V and 4 bases from J, leaving 7 bases between. The DNA for the CDR3 is TGCGCCAGCAGTACTGAGGGGGCCAACGTCCTGACTTTC. Amino acid sequence: CASSTEGANVLTF.

The rearrangement links TRBV11-3 to TRBJ2-1, with D possibly being TRBD2 (7 bases). CDR1 is SGHNT, CDR2 YENEEA, per germline. The CDR3 has 15 residues. Trimming removed 2 bases from V and 3 bases from J, with 11 bases in between. The CDR3 here is CASSLRGGLYNEQFF. In nucleotides, the CDR3 is TGTGCCAGCAGCTTACGCGGGGGCCTCTACAATGAGCAGTTCTTC.

The chain combines TRBV6-1 with TRBJ2-7, with TRBD1 identical over 7 bases. The germline V gene encodes CDR1 MNHNS and CDR2 SASEGT. J lost 2 bases, V lost 2 bases, and 3 bases had no gene match. The CDR3 runs to 14 residues. CDR3 loop: CASSEYRGTYEQYF. The CDR3 DNA reads TGTGCCAGCAGTGAATACAGGGGCACCTACGAGCAGTACTTC.

As for this clone: Other DNA sequences of this sample code for an identical CDR3. The V gene is TRBV5-4, the J gene TRBJ2-5; D may match TRBD1 or TRBD2 (6 bases each). With 0 bases removed from V and 5 bases from J, the gap between germline ends came to 8 bases. The CDR3 covers 13 residues. The germline V gene encodes CDR1 SGHNT and CDR2 YYREEE (reference sequence). The CDR3 is CASSLGGGETQYF. Here the CDR3 DNA reads TGTGCCAGCAGCTTGGGAGGGGGGGAGACCCAGTACTTC.

The CDR3 here is CASSEQNRAANSPLHF. The DNA for the CDR3 is TGTGCCAGCAGTGAACAAAACAGGGCCGCCAATTCACCCCTCCACTTT. The chain combines TRBV6-1 with TRBJ1-6, with TRBD1 as a possible D gene (6 bases). This CDR3 is 16 amino acids long. V lost 2 bases, J lost 7 bases, and 15 bases lay in between. CDR1 is MNHNS and CDR2 is SASEGT in the germline V gene.